This T cell receptor beta chain was recovered during a study of blood T cell repertoires in COVID-19. Per germline, CDR1 SQVTM and CDR2 ANQGSEA. Deletions cut 6 bases from V and 7 bases from J, with 16 bases between. This CDR3 contains 12 residues. The repertoire was sequenced with immunoSEQ multiplex PCR; TCRdb's copy has only in-frame clones and lacks some. Of about 61,000 clones listed, around 87% are singletons. The material sequenced was peripheral blood. This chain uses TRBV29-1 with TRBJ2-7, with D perhaps TRBD2 (7 bases). This TCR came from a human donor in a cohort sampled during active COVID-19. The CDR3 sequence is CSVAGALGEQYF. The CDR3 DNA reads as TGCAGCGTGGCGGGGGCTCTCGGTGAGCAGTACTTC.